These 30 T cell receptor beta chains were all obtained from the same sample, sequenced in a study of blood T cell repertoires in COVID-19 (dated by TCRdb to 2020 to 2022). The library came from the immunoSEQ multiplex PCR assay. What TCRdb holds here is the immuneACCESS table cut down to in-frame rearrangements. Part of the clones is not present; checked against another copy, under half of the missing clones reflect an unresolved V gene, and the others are unexplained. The sample yields roughly 250,000 clones; approximately 86% were counted once. In total, the top ten clones hold approximately 3.5% of the sample. Sequencing input: PBMCs or T cells enriched from blood (not recorded which). The source is a woman in her forties with acute COVID-19.

A few counts support this clone. The same CDR3 arises from other DNA sequences in this sample as well. The genes are TRBV19 and TRBJ1-3; TRBD1 agrees at 7 bases. V dropped 4 bases and J dropped 2; count of bases not matched to a gene: 5. Germline V gives CDR1 LNHDA, CDR2 SQIVND (reference sequence). There are 15 residues in the CDR3. The CDR3 spells CASSTPTGAGNTIYF. The CDR3 region has the DNA TGTGCCAGTAGTACCCCAACAGGGGCTGGAAACACCATATATTTT.

The chain has TRBV14 and TRBJ2-7; the D gene is possibly TRBD1 (7 bases). Germline CDR1 reads SGHDN; CDR2 reads FVKESK. V was cut by 2 bases and J by 5 bases, with 10 bases left in between. This CDR3 spans 13 amino acids. This CDR3 is CASSQLRGDEQYF. Here the CDR3 DNA reads TGTGCCAGCAGCCAACTCAGGGGGGACGAGCAGTACTTC.

This clone was seen a single time. The chain uses TRBV9 and TRBJ2-2; D gene ambiguous. V lost 0 bases and J lost 8, with 14 bases in between. Germline V CDR1 and CDR2: SGDLS, YYNGEE. This CDR3 has 15 amino acids. The CDR3 sequence: CASSVDLSIRGELFF. CDR3 bases: TGTGCCAGCAGCGTAGACTTATCGATCCGAGGGGAGCTGTTTTTT.

The rearrangement links TRBV9 to TRBJ1-1, with D possibly TRBD1 on 5 matching bases. V was shortened by 3 bases and J by 4 bases, with 16 bases between the two germline ends. Germline V gene sequence: CDR1 SGDLS, CDR2 YYNGEE. The CDR3 runs to 15 residues. The CDR3 sequence: CASSEGSGEGTEAFF. Here the CDR3 DNA reads TGTGCCAGCAGCGAGGGGAGTGGGGAGGGCACTGAAGCTTTCTTT.

This chain links TRBV10-3 with TRBJ2-3; 10 nucleotides match TRBD2. CDR1 ENHRY and CDR2 SYGVKD come from the germline V gene. V lost 6 bases, J lost 0 bases, and 6 bases stayed unmatched. The CDR3 consists of 16 residues. The CDR3 region is CAISLLAGSSTDTQYF. The CDR3 bases are TGTGCCATCAGCCTACTAGCGGGATCTAGCACAGATACGCAGTATTTT.

This clone was counted once. V gene TRBV7-9 combines with J gene TRBJ2-2, with 11 bases lining up with TRBD1. Germline V gene lookup returns CDR1 SEHNR and CDR2 FQNEAQ (reference sequence). V lost 5 bases to trimming and J lost 6 bases; unmatched junction nucleotides: 2. The CDR3 is made up of 14 amino acids. CDR3 nucleotides: TGTGCCAGCAGCCGGACAGGGGGCCCCGGGGAGCTGTTTTTT. This translates into CASSRTGGPGELFF.

The chain combines TRBV30 with TRBJ2-5, with D perhaps matching TRBD1 (5 bases). CDR3 length equals 13 residues. Germline V gene sequence: CDR1 GTSNPN, CDR2 SVGIG (reference sequence). V lost 5 bases to trimming and J lost 4 bases, with 14 bases between them. The CDR3 coding sequence is TGTGCCTGGGTACTTAAAGGGGTAGAGACCCAGTACTTC. Protein: CAWVLKGVETQYF.

The chain carries TRBV24-1 and TRBJ1-2; D call uncertain. V was trimmed by 7 bases and J by 4 bases, leaving 6 bases between them. Germline values: CDR1 KGHDR, CDR2 SFDVKD. The CDR3 spans 11 residues. The CDR3 sequence is CATRQPYGYTF. Written as DNA, the CDR3 is TGTGCCACCAGACAGCCCTATGGCTACACCTTC.

The V and J genes are TRBV2 and TRBJ1-6, with D unclear. The germline gives CDR1 SNHLY, CDR2 FYNNEI. With 6 bases removed from V and 8 bases from J, the gap between germline ends came to 14 bases. The CDR3 consists of 14 residues. For the CDR3, the DNA is TGTGCCAGCAGCCAAGGAGACGTAGATTCACCCCTCCACTTT. Its translation is CASSQGDVDSPLHF.

V gene TRBV5-4 combines with J gene TRBJ1-4; tentatively, D is TRBD1 (5 bases). Germline CDR1 SGHNT, CDR2 YYREEE (reference sequence). The V end lost 1 base, the J end lost 3 bases, and 13 bases lay between the germline ends. CDR3 size: 16 residues. Here the CDR3 reads CASSLYRKSANEKLFF. The CDR3 DNA sequence: TGTGCCAGCAGCTTGTACAGGAAATCAGCTAATGAAAAACTGTTTTTT.

V is TRBV27 and J is TRBJ2-2; D might be TRBD2 (6 bases). The germline CDR1 and CDR2 sequences are MNHEY and SMNVEV (reference sequence). V lost 0 bases, J lost 4 bases, and 18 bases lay in between. CDR3 length: 18 amino acids. DNA for the CDR3: TGTGCCAGCAGTTTATCTTCGGGGGAGGCAGGAGTCACCGGGGAGCTGTTTTTT. Residues: CASSLSSGEAGVTGELFF.

This chain joins TRBV5-1 and TRBJ1-2, with D possibly TRBD1 on 5 matching bases. The CDR3 sequence is 12 residues long. Per germline, CDR1 SGHRS and CDR2 YFSETQ. V was shortened by 3 bases and J by 8 bases, with 11 bases between the two germline ends. CDR3 region: CASSSSGDGYTF. The DNA of the CDR3 is TGCGCCAGCAGCTCCTCGGGGGACGGCTACACCTTC.

This clone has only a few counts. The chain employs TRBV13 and TRBJ2-2; perhaps TRBD2 as D (6 bases). V lost 5 bases and J lost 5, with 12 bases in between. CDR1 is PRHDT and CDR2 is FYEKMQ in the germline V gene (reference sequence). The CDR3 is made up of 14 amino acids. The CDR3 DNA follows: TGTGCCAGCAGCGCCCCGGGGGTTACCGGGGAGCTGTTTTTT. Translating gives CASSAPGVTGELFF.

The V call is TRBV29-1, the J call TRBJ1-1, with D unclear. Germline V gives CDR1 SQVTM, CDR2 ANQGSEA. Trimming pared 3 bases from V and 5 bases from J, leaving 10 bases between. The CDR3 has 12 amino acids. This CDR3 is CSVDLGETEAFF. The CDR3 DNA follows: TGCAGCGTTGATCTCGGGGAAACTGAAGCTTTCTTT.

This clone was detected once. This chain joins TRBV5-1 and TRBJ2-5; possible D gene TRBD2, 6 bases. The V end was cut by 6 bases, the J end by 2 bases, with 20 bases between. The CDR3 is 16 residues long. Per the germline V gene, CDR1 is SGHRS and CDR2 is YFSETQ. CDR3 protein: CASNPTRGSLQETQYF. The CDR3 nucleotides read TGCGCCAGCAACCCGACTAGGGGTTCCCTGCAAGAGACCCAGTACTTC.

This chain connects TRBV24-1 to TRBJ2-3; 9 bases are shared with TRBD2. Germline V lookup: CDR1 KGHDR, CDR2 SFDVKD. Trimming at V came to 4 bases and at J to 3 bases, leaving 10 bases not matched to a gene. The CDR3 extends over 17 amino acids. The CDR3 DNA is TGTGCCACCAGTGAGCCACTTAGCGGGAGAGGAACAGATACGCAGTATTTT. Translated, it gives CATSEPLSGRGTDTQYF.

V usage is TRBV25-1 and J usage is TRBJ2-7, with 9 bases lining up with TRBD2. CDR3 length: 15 residues. Per the germline V gene, CDR1 is MGHDK and CDR2 is SYGVNS. The trim removed 1 base at V and 6 bases at J, leaving 7 bases unmatched. In DNA, the CDR3 is TGTGCCAGCAGTGAATCACTAGCGGGTGGCTCCGAGCAGTACTTC. Protein sequence: CASSESLAGGSEQYF.

This clone has a single count. The chain joins TRBV18 to TRBJ2-1; TRBD1 matches at 10 bases. From germline, CDR1 is KGHSH and CDR2 LQKENI. The CDR3 is 16 residues long. J lost 8 bases, V lost 3 bases, and 10 bases had no gene match. CDR3 in amino acids: CASSPTPGTGVHEQFF. The CDR3 DNA reads TGTGCCAGCTCACCTACCCCCGGGACAGGGGTGCATGAGCAGTTCTTC.

The chain couples TRBV7-9 to TRBJ2-1; D is perhaps TRBD2 (6 bases). The CDR3 length is 15 residues. Trimming removed 0 bases at V and 2 bases at J, with 8 bases between. Germline lookup yields CDR1 SEHNR and CDR2 FQNEAQ (reference sequence). The CDR3 DNA sequence: TGTGCCAGCAGCTTAGCCGGGGGACCCTACAATGAGCAGTTCTTC. Its translation is CASSLAGGPYNEQFF.

The chain carries TRBV2 and TRBJ2-5; D is unclear. Trimming left V 3 bases short and J 2 bases short, with 10 bases between. This CDR3 contains 14 residues. Germline-derived CDR1 and CDR2 are SNHLY and FYNNEI. The CDR3: CASSDVVAQETQYF. The CDR3 region has the DNA TGTGCCAGCAGTGACGTGGTAGCTCAAGAGACCCAGTACTTC.

The chain employs TRBV19 and TRBJ2-5; weak D call: TRBD1 (7 bases). The germline gives CDR1 LNHDA, CDR2 SQIVND (reference sequence). V was trimmed by 8 bases and J by 3 bases, leaving 13 bases between them. This CDR3 spans 13 amino acids. The CDR3 loop is CASSQGEEETQYF. The CDR3 DNA is TGTGCCAGTTCCCAGGGGGAGGAAGAGACCCAGTACTTC.

V usage is TRBV7-8 and J usage is TRBJ2-7, with TRBD1 identical over 8 bases. This CDR3 is 15 amino acids long. The germline V gene has CDR1 SGHVS and CDR2 FQNEAQ. The V segment lost 1 base and the J segment 1 base; nucleotides outside the gene matches: 3. The CDR3 DNA follows: TGTGCCAGCAGCTTAGTTACAGGGGGTTCCTACGAGCAGTACTTC. Amino acid sequence: CASSLVTGGSYEQYF.

The chain employs TRBV7-9 and TRBJ2-1; tentative D call: TRBD2 (5 bases). The V gene's germline CDR1 is SEHNR and CDR2 FQNEAQ (reference sequence). Trimming left V 2 bases short and J 10 bases short, with 12 bases between. The CDR3 has 13 residues. CDR3 loop: CASSLNPGKEQFF. Here the CDR3 DNA reads TGTGCCAGCAGCTTAAATCCGGGAAAGGAGCAGTTCTTC.

V and J are TRBV19 and TRBJ2-1; 9 bases are a match to TRBD2. V lost 6 bases, J lost 8 bases, and 8 bases stayed unmatched. Germline V gene data show CDR1 as LNHDA and CDR2 as SQIVND (reference sequence). This CDR3 spans 14 amino acids. CDR3 in amino acids: CASSRSGSAYEQFF. DNA of the CDR3: TGTGCCAGTAGCCGTAGCGGGAGCGCATATGAGCAGTTCTTC.

The chain is built from TRBV29-1 and TRBJ2-3; a possible D gene is TRBD1 (6 bases). The CDR3 sequence is 15 residues long. Trimming shortened V by 1 base and J by 4 bases, and 15 bases separated the two germline ends. Germline loops: CDR1 SQVTM, CDR2 ANQGSEA. The CDR3 loop is CSVEVFRGRADTQYF. CDR3 coding DNA: TGCAGCGTTGAAGTTTTCAGGGGAAGGGCAGATACGCAGTATTTT.

DNA for the CDR3: TGTGCCAGCACCCCTGCCACTAGCGGGATAAGCACAGATACGCAGTATTTT. It codes for CASTPATSGISTDTQYF. The chain combines TRBV5-4 with TRBJ2-3; 10 positions match TRBD2. The CDR3 covers 17 residues. CDR1 and CDR2 from the germline V gene are SGHNT and YYREEE (reference sequence). Trimming removed 6 bases from V and 0 bases from J; junction bases left unmatched: 10.

The rearrangement links TRBV5-1 to TRBJ1-1; 7 nucleotides match TRBD1. The CDR3 runs to 15 residues. V dropped 0 bases and J dropped 1; count of bases not matched to a gene: 3. The germline V gene encodes CDR1 SGHRS and CDR2 YFSETQ. CDR3 sequence (DNA): TGCGCCAGCAGCTTGGGCCCAGGGGGGAACACTGAAGCTTTCTTT. Translated: CASSLGPGGNTEAFF.

The rearrangement uses TRBV5-1 and TRBJ2-1, with 10 nucleotides matching TRBD2. Germline CDR1 reads SGHRS; CDR2 reads YFSETQ. The CDR3 has 14 residues. The trim removed 5 bases at V and 1 base at J, leaving 0 bases unmatched. The CDR3 DNA is TGCGCCAGCAGAGCGGGGGGGTCCTACAATGAGCAGTTCTTC. This gives the protein CASRAGGSYNEQFF.

This chain joins TRBV9 and TRBJ2-5; 13 positions agree with TRBD2. With V trimmed by 4 bases and J by 0 bases, 12 bases remained unmatched. The germline V gene has CDR1 SGDLS and CDR2 YYNGEE. This CDR3 region has 19 residues. In nucleotides, the CDR3 is TGTGCCAGCAGCCCCCCTCTGGGACTAGCGGGAAGGTACCAAGAGACCCAGTACTTC. The encoded protein is CASSPPLGLAGRYQETQYF.

This clone was seen a handful of times. The rearrangement links TRBV6-5 to TRBJ2-7; a possible D gene is TRBD1 (5 bases). There are 13 residues in the CDR3. V shed 6 bases and J shed 2 bases, with 11 bases lying between them. CDR1 and CDR2 (germline): MNHEY, SVGAGI. The CDR3: CASSREQTYEQYF. For the CDR3, the DNA is TGTGCCAGCAGCAGGGAACAAACCTACGAGCAGTACTTC.